The 13 T cell receptor beta chains presented below share a single source sample, sequenced in a study of cytomegalovirus exposure and HLA in healthy donors. PCR employed 60 Vbeta and 13 Jbeta primers. Measured with immunoSEQ multiplex PCR; TCRdb has only the in-frame clones, and not every one. The data contain hundreds of thousands of clones, over 75% of them singletons. Sequencing input: PBMCs. The receptors shown here come from a girl aged 2 to 9 in good health and CMV-seronegative.

Only one count was recorded for this clone. This chain joins TRBV15 and TRBJ1-2, with 7 bases matching TRBD1. J gave up 8 bases and V 1 base, and 7 bases lay outside the gene matches. CDR1 is LNHNV and CDR2 is YYDKDF in the germline V gene (reference sequence). The CDR3 has 14 amino acids. CDR3 in DNA: TGTGCCACCAGCAGAGGAGGGACAGAAATCGGCTACACCTTC. This translates into CATSRGGTEIGYTF.

This sequence joins TRBV4-2 and TRBJ2-7; 11 bases are a match to TRBD1. The length of the CDR3 is 15 residues. In germline, CDR1 is LGHNA, CDR2 YNFKEQ. The J segment lost 2 bases and the V segment lost 0 bases, leaving 0 bases of the junction unmatched. The CDR3 sequence: CASSQEGQGAYEQYF. The DNA for the CDR3 is TGTGCCAGCAGCCAAGAGGGACAGGGGGCCTACGAGCAGTACTTC.

This clone came up a few times. The chain has TRBV5-1 and TRBJ1-1, with 8 bases lining up with TRBD1. This CDR3 region has 14 residues. Germline V CDR1 and CDR2: SGHRS, YFSETQ. V lost 2 bases to trimming and J lost 1 base; unmatched junction nucleotides: 1. CDR3 sequence (DNA): TGCGCCAGCAGCTTTGGACAGGGGAACACTGAAGCTTTCTTT. Translation: CASSFGQGNTEAFF. Using reference TRBV5-1 and TRBJ1-1 for the parts outside the CDR3, the full variable domain is KAGVTQTPRYLIKTRGQQVTLSCSPISGHRSVSWYQQTPGQGLQFLFEYFSETQRNKGNFPGRFSGRQFSNSRSEMNVSTLELGDSALYLCASSFGQGNTEAFFGQGTRLTVV.

The V gene is TRBV7-6, the J gene TRBJ2-7; D remains ambiguous. V was shortened by 5 bases and J by 3 bases, with 14 bases between the two germline ends. Per the germline V gene, CDR1 is SGHVS and CDR2 is FNYEAQ. CDR3 size: 14 residues. Written as DNA, the CDR3 is TGTGCCAGCAGCCCCCATGGGCAGTACTACGAGCAGTACTTC. Amino acids: CASSPHGQYYEQYF.

The V call is TRBV9, the J call TRBJ2-1, with 7 bases fitting TRBD1. The CDR3 is made up of 13 amino acids. CDR1 is SGDLS, CDR2 YYNGEE, per germline. V shed 0 bases, J shed 8 bases, and the junction held 2 bases outside the gene matches. CDR3 in amino acids: CASSVDRGHEQFF. CDR3 coding DNA: TGTGCCAGCAGCGTAGACAGGGGCCATGAGCAGTTCTTC.

This clone has just a few counts. This chain connects TRBV29-1 to TRBJ2-7, with D possibly being TRBD2 (5 bases). The ends were cut back, 4 bases at V and 3 bases at J, with 16 bases in the middle. Germline V gene lookup returns CDR1 SQVTM and CDR2 ANQGSEA. The CDR3 contains 14 residues. CDR3 protein: CSVGSRASHYEQYF. CDR3 coding DNA: TGCAGCGTTGGGTCCCGGGCTAGCCACTACGAGCAGTACTTC.

The J gene is TRBJ2-1, the V gene TRBV5-1, with 11 bases fitting TRBD2. This CDR3 region has 16 residues. Trimming at V came to 4 bases and at J to 4 bases, leaving 7 bases not matched to a gene. CDR1 and CDR2 (germline): SGHRS, YFSETQ. The CDR3 bases are TGCGCCAGCAGCGAGACTAGCGGGATTGATTACAATGAGCAGTTCTTC. Amino acids: CASSETSGIDYNEQFF.

The V and J genes are TRBV10-2 and TRBJ2-2; D is possibly TRBD2 (5 bases). CDR3 size: 11 residues. V lost 10 bases, J lost 7 bases, and 10 bases lay in between. The germline gives CDR1 WSHSY, CDR2 SAAADI. CDR3 DNA sequence: TGCGCCACTCGGGGATACGGGGAGCTGTTTTTT. It specifies CATRGYGELFF.

This clone came up once. V usage is TRBV4-1 and J usage is TRBJ1-2; 9 nucleotides match TRBD1. The J segment lost 6 bases and the V segment lost 5 bases, leaving 10 bases of the junction unmatched. There are 15 residues in the CDR3. The V gene's germline CDR1 is MGHRA and CDR2 YSYEKL. DNA of the CDR3: TGCGCCAGCAGCGACCCGGGACAGGGAAATGATGGCTACACCTTC. Amino acids: CASSDPGQGNDGYTF.

The rearrangement links TRBV29-1 to TRBJ1-2; TRBD1 might be the D (6 bases). The CDR3 loop spans 13 amino acids. Germline CDR1 and CDR2: SQVTM and ANQGSEA. V dropped 3 bases and J dropped 6 bases, with 14 bases sitting between them. This CDR3 reads CSVDSWGQHGYTF. CDR3 nucleotide sequence: TGCAGCGTTGACTCATGGGGGCAACATGGCTACACCTTC.

The chain employs TRBV7-3 and TRBJ2-1; 9 bases are a match to TRBD2. Germline lookup yields CDR1 SGHTA and CDR2 FQGTGA. This CDR3 contains 15 residues. J was trimmed by 7 bases and V by 1 base; bases with no gene match: 5. The chain's CDR3 is CASSLSPSGKNEQFF. The CDR3 bases are TGTGCCAGCAGCTTAAGCCCTAGCGGGAAAAATGAGCAGTTCTTC.

This chain connects TRBV13 to TRBJ2-7, with TRBD1 matching 9 bases. Unmatched junction bases numbered 6, after V lost 5 bases and J lost 4 bases. Per germline, CDR1 PRHDT and CDR2 FYEKMQ (reference sequence). This CDR3 region has 14 residues. The CDR3 is CASSRRDRDYEQYF. In DNA form, the CDR3 reads TGTGCCAGCAGCCGCCGGGACAGGGATTACGAGCAGTACTTC.

The chain recombines TRBV9 with TRBJ2-1; 8 bases are a match to TRBD2. With V trimmed by 2 bases and J by 6 bases, 10 bases remained unmatched. Germline V lookup: CDR1 SGDLS, CDR2 YYNGEE. The CDR3 totals 16 residues. The CDR3 sequence: CASSVSSGSVVNEQFF. The CDR3 bases are TGTGCCAGCAGCGTGTCAAGCGGGAGTGTGGTCAATGAGCAGTTCTTC.